The 9 T cell receptor beta chains below all came from one sample that was sequenced in a study of OX40 agonist ivuxolimab in advanced cancers. Here immunoSEQ multiplex PCR was the method, and the copy in TCRdb shows in-frame clones only, minus some. The table has fewer than 80,000 clones, less than 90% seen once. Sequencing was performed on CD4+ or CD8+ T cells sorted from blood, taken in a trial of the OX40 agonist ivuxolimab. These receptors all come from an adult with an advanced solid tumor such as melanoma, head and neck, liver or kidney cancer.

J is TRBJ2-4 and V is TRBV13; tentative D call: TRBD2 (6 bases). The CDR3 loop spans 17 amino acids. Trimming left V 5 bases short and J 0 bases short, with 17 bases between. CDR1 is PRHDT, CDR2 FYEKMQ, per germline (reference sequence). For the CDR3, the DNA is TGTGCCAGCAGCCCAAGGACGGTGGGACTAGCCAAAAACATTCAGTACTTC. Residues: CASSPRTVGLAKNIQYF.

The rearrangement uses TRBV9 and TRBJ1-3, with D unclear. Deletions cut 0 bases from V and 0 bases from J, with 10 bases between. Germline lookup yields CDR1 SGDLS and CDR2 YYNGEE. The CDR3 consists of 16 residues. This CDR3 is CASSVDWIGSGNTIYF. The CDR3 DNA is TGTGCCAGCAGCGTAGATTGGATTGGCTCTGGAAACACCATATATTTT.

The chain links TRBV19 to TRBJ2-7, with unresolved D. Deletions cut 5 bases from V and 0 bases from J, with 8 bases between. This CDR3 comprises 13 residues. Germline-derived CDR1 and CDR2 are LNHDA and SQIVND (reference sequence). CDR3 in DNA: TGTGCCAGTAGTGCGGAGTCCTCCTACGAGCAGTACTTC. Translating it yields CASSAESSYEQYF.

The chain has TRBV5-1 and TRBJ2-3; tentative D call: TRBD2 (6 bases). Germline CDR1 is SGHRS and CDR2 is YFSETQ. The ends were cut back, 4 bases at V and 0 bases at J, with 15 bases in the middle. The CDR3 is 16 residues long. The DNA of the CDR3 is TGCGCCAGCAGCGCTATCGGGACTTCTAGCACAGATACGCAGTATTTT. Translation gives CASSAIGTSSTDTQYF.

The chain carries TRBV7-9 and TRBJ1-4, with D maybe TRBD1 (5 bases). The V gene lost 0 bases and the J gene lost 13 bases, with 12 bases spanning the gap. CDR3 length equals 13 residues. Germline loops: CDR1 SEHNR, CDR2 FQNEAQ (reference sequence). CDR3 bases: TGTGCCAGCAGCTTAGCCGAGGGGAGGGGACTGTTTTTT. Translated: CASSLAEGRGLFF.

The chain has TRBV7-3 and TRBJ2-2; 7 nucleotides line up with TRBD1. V lost 2 bases and J lost 4; bases outside the gene matches: 10. CDR1 and CDR2 from the germline V gene are SGHTA and FQGTGA. CDR3 length equals 17 residues. The CDR3 loop reads CASSLSGRGRSTGELFF. The CDR3 coding sequence is TGTGCCAGCAGCTTATCGGGAAGGGGGCGTTCCACCGGGGAGCTGTTTTTT. Supplemented by reference TRBV7-3 and TRBJ2-2, the full variable domain reads GAGVSQTPSNKVTEKGKYVELRCDPISGHTALYWYRQSLGQGPEFLIYFQGTGAADDSGLPNDRFFAVRPEGSVSTLKIQRTERGDSAVYLCASSLSGRGRSTGELFFGEGSRLTVL.

The table lists this clone with a count of one. This chain uses TRBV2 with TRBJ2-7; 8 nucleotides align to TRBD1. CDR1 and CDR2 from the germline V gene are SNHLY and FYNNEI. V lost 5 bases and J lost 5; bases outside the gene matches: 5. The CDR3 is 13 amino acids. This CDR3 is CASSRDRTHEQYF. CDR3 coding DNA: TGTGCCAGCAGTAGGGACAGGACCCACGAGCAGTACTTC. Variable domain in full (rest from reference TRBV2 and TRBJ2-7): EPEVTQTPSHQVTQMGQEVILRCVPISNHLYFYWYRQILGQKVEFLVSFYNNEISEKSEIFDDQFSVERPDGSNFTLKIRSTKLEDSAMYFCASSRDRTHEQYFGPGTRLTVT.

Turning to this clone: This CDR3 is also generated by other DNA sequences in the sample. V and J are TRBV5-1 and TRBJ2-1, with 7 positions matching TRBD2. Germline V lookup: CDR1 SGHRS, CDR2 YFSETQ. This CDR3 is 15 amino acids long. Trimming at V came to 0 bases and at J to 2 bases, leaving 2 bases not matched to a gene. The CDR3 DNA sequence: TGCGCCAGCAGCTTGGGCGGGGGAACCTACAATGAGCAGTTCTTC. Amino acid sequence: CASSLGGGTYNEQFF.

CDR3 loop: CASSLNAGTVQETQYF. The CDR3 DNA sequence: TGCGCCAGCAGCTTAAATGCCGGGACGGTCCAAGAGACCCAGTACTTC. V gene TRBV5-1 combines with J gene TRBJ2-5; possibly TRBD1 or TRBD2 for D (5 bases each). V was trimmed by 2 bases and J by 1 base, leaving 15 bases between them. CDR3 size: 16 residues. The germline V gene encodes CDR1 SGHRS and CDR2 YFSETQ.